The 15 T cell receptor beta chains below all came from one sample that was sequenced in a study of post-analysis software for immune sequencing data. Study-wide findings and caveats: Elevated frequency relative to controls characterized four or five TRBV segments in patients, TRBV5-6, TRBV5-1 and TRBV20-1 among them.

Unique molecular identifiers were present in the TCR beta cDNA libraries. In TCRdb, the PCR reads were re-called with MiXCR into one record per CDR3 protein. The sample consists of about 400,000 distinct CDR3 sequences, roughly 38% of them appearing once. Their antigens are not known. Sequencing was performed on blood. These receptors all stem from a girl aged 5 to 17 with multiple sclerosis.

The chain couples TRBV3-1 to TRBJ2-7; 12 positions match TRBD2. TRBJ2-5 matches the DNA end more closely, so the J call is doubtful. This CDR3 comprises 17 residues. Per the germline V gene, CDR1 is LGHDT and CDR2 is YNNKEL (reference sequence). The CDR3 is CASSLSIGTSGWETQYF. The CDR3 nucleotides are TGTGCCAGCAGCCTTTCGATTGGGACTAGCGGGTGGGAGACCCAGTACTTC.

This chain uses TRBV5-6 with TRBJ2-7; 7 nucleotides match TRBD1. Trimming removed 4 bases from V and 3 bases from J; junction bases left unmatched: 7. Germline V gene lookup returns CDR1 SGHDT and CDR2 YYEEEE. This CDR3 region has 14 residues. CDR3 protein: CASSQGQSGYEQYF. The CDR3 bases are TGTGCCAGCAGCCAGGGACAGAGTGGCTACGAGCAGTACTTC. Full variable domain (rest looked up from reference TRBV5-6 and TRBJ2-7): DAGVTQSPTHLIKTRGQQVTLRCSPKSGHDTVSWYQQALGQGPQFIFQYYEEEERQRGNFPDRFSGHQFPNYSSELNVNALLLGDSALYLCASSQGQSGYEQYFGPGTRLTVT.

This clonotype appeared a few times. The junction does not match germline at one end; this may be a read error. The CDR3 is CASGLGIIAFF. The CDR3 coding sequence is TGTGCTAGTGGGTTGGGAATTATAGCTTTCTTT. The V call is TRBV12-5, the J call TRBJ1-1; the D is unclear. CDR1 is LGHNT, CDR2 FRNRAP, per germline. The CDR3 loop spans 11 amino acids. Variable domain in full (rest from reference TRBV12-5 and TRBJ1-1): DARVTQTPRHKVTEMGQEVTMRCQPILGHNTVFWYRQTMMQGLELLAYFRNRAPLDDSGMPKDRFSAEMPDATLATLKIQPSEPRDSAVYFCASGLGIIAFFGQGTRLTVV.

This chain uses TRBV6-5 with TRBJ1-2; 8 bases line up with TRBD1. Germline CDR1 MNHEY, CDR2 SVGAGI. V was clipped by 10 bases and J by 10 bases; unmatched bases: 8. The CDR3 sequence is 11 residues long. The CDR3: CATFGQGVYTF. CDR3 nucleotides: TGTGCCACGTTTGGACAGGGAGTCTACACCTTC.

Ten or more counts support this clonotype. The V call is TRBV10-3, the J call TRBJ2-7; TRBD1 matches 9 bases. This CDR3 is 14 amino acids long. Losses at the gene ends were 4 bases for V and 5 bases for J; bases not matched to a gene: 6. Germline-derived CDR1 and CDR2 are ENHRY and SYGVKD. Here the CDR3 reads CAISVRDRDNEQYF. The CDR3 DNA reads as TGTGCCATCAGTGTCCGGGACAGGGACAACGAGCAGTACTTC.

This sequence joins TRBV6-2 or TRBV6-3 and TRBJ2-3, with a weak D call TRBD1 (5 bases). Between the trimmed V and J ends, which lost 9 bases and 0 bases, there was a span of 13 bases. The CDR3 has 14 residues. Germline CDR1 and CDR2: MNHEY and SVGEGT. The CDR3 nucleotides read TGTGCCAGTCAGACAGCCACTAGCACAGATACGCAGTATTTT. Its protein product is CASQTATSTDTQYF.

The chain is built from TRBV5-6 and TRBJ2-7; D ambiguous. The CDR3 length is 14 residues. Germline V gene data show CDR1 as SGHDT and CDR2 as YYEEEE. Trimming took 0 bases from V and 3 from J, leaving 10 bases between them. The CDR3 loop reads CASSLGQSVYEQYF. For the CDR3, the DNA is TGTGCCAGCAGCTTGGGGCAGTCAGTCTACGAGCAGTACTTC.

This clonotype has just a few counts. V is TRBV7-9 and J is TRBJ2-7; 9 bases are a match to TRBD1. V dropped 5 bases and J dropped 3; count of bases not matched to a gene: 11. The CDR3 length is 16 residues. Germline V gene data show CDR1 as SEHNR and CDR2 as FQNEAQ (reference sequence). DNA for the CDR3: TGTGCCAGCAGCCCCCGTCGGGGACAGGGTTACTACGAGCAGTACTTC. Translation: CASSPRRGQGYYEQYF.

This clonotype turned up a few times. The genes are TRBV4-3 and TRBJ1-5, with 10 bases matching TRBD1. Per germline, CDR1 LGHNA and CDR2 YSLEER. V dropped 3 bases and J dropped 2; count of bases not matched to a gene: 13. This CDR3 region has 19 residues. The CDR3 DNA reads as TGCGCCAGCAGCCAGGACGCAGGGACAGGGGATGGGGGCAATCAGCCCCAGCATTTT. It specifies CASSQDAGTGDGGNQPQHF.

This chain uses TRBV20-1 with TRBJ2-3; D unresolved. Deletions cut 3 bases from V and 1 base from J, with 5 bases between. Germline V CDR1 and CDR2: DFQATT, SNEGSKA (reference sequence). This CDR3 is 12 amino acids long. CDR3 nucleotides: TGCAGTGCTAGTACGGGCACAGATACGCAGTATTTT. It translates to CSASTGTDTQYF.

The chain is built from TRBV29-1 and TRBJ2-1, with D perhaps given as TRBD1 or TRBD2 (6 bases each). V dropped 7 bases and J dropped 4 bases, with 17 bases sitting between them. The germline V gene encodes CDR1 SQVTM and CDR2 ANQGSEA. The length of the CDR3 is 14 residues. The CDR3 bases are TGCAGCGGGCGTGGGGGGCTACCTTACAATGAGCAGTTCTTC. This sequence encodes CSGRGGLPYNEQFF.

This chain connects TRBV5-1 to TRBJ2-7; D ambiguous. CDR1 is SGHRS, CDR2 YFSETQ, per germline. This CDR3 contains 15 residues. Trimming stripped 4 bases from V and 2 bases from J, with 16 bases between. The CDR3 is CASSDSPDFAYEQYF. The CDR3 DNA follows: TGCGCCAGCAGCGACTCGCCAGATTTCGCCTACGAGCAGTACTTC. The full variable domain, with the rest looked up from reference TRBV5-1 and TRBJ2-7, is KAGVTQTPRYLIKTRGQQVTLSCSPISGHRSVSWYQQTPGQGLQFLFEYFSETQRNKGNFPGRFSGRQFSNSRSEMNVSTLELGDSALYLCASSDSPDFAYEQYFGPGTRLTVT.

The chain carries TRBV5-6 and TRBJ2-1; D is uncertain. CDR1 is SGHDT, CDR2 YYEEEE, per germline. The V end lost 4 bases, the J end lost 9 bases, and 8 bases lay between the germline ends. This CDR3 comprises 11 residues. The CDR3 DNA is TGTGCCAGCAGCCGCGGTAGTGAGCAGTTCTTC. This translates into CASSRGSEQFF.

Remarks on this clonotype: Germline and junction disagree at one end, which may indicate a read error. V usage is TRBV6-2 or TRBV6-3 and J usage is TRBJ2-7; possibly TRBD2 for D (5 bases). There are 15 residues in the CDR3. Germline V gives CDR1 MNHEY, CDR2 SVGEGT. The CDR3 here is CASSRGLSRSYGQYF. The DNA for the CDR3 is TGTGCCAGCAGCCGCGGACTTTCCCGATCCTACGGGCAGTACTTC.

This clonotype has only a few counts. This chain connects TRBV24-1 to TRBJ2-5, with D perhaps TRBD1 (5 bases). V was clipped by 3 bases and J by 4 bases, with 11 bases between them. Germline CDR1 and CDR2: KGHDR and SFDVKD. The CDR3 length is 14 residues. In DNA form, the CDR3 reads TGTGCCACCAGTGATCCCCAGGGTAGAGAGACCCAGTACTTC. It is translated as CATSDPQGRETQYF.